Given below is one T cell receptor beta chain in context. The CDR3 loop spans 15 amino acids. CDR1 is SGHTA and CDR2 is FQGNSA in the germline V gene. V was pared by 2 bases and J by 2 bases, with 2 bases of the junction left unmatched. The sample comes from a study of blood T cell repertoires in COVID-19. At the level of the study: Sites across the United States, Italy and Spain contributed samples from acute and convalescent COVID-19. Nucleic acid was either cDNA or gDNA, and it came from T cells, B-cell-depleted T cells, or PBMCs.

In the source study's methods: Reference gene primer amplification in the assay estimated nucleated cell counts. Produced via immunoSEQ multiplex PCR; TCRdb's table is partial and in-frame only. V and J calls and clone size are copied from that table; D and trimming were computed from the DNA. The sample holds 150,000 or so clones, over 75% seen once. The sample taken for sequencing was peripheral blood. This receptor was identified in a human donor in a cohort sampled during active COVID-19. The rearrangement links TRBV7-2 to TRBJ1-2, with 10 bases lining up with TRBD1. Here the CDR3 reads CASSLPGQGNYGYTF. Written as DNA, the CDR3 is TGTGCCAGCAGCTTACCGGGACAGGGGAACTATGGCTACACCTTC.